The rows below give T cell receptor beta chains drawn from one sample of a study of T cell responses to AZD1222 COVID-19 vaccine. The table came from immunoSEQ multiplex PCR; TCRdb's copy has only in-frame clones and leaves some out. This table has 60,000 to 75,000 clones, approximately 90% appearing once. The material was peripheral blood, obtained on day 0 of AZD1222 vaccination. The receptors were gathered from an adult in good health. Each CDR3 is given without its conserved first and last residue.

V: TRBV20-1
CDR3: SASRGGKPGRVYGYT

V: TRBV6-5
CDR3: ASKSAGRPNQPQH

V: TRBV6-6
CDR3: AGHRGLYGYT

V: TRBV19
CDR3: ASSIERQSYGYT

V: TRBV5-1
CDR3: ASSLEGHTYNEQF

V: TRBV2
CDR3: ASREGSRDSHNSPLH

V: TRBV6-5
CDR3: ASSRTGFYGYT

V: TRBV19
CDR3: ASSIRARDPPNYGYT

V: TRBV19
CDR3: ATRQGTDTQY

V: TRBV30
CDR3: AWQGQASYGYT

V: TRBV3-1/TRBV3-2
CDR3: ASAEGANYGYT

V: TRBV5-1
CDR3: ASSTQGQGAGNEQF

V: TRBV7-2
CDR3: ASSLGGGVNSPLH

V: TRBV11-2
CDR3: ASSFGTGSNEQY

V: TRBV2
CDR3: ASSRQGVDNQPQH

V: TRBV7-9
CDR3: ASSLTGQGIYGYT

V: TRBV5-1
CDR3: ASSPGDRGSYGYT

V: TRBV18
CDR3: ASSVGTGFTEAF

V: TRBV19
CDR3: ASSKLLGAGANVLT

V: TRBV6-5
CDR3: ASGNSNQPQH

V: TRBV29-1
CDR3: SVGQGEATQY

V: TRBV7-8
CDR3: ASSLGGRLSSYNSPLH

V: TRBV28
CDR3: ASIGGGAGETQY

V: TRBV5-1
CDR3: ASSKGSTNEKLF

V: TRBV3-1/TRBV3-2
CDR3: ASSDRSHSNQPQH

V: TRBV2
CDR3: ASLRGWNSYEQY

V: TRBV5-1
CDR3: ASSLDLGYGYT

V: TRBV10-2
CDR3: ASSESPDYSYEQY

V: TRBV4-1
CDR3: ASSQDPTGPYGYT

V: TRBV6-5
CDR3: ASRPHREGSPLH

V: TRBV10-3
CDR3: AISDPEQGPSYEQY